Following are 23 T cell receptor beta chains from one sample sequenced in a study of blood T cell repertoires in COVID-19. TCRdb's table, derived via immunoSEQ multiplex PCR, lists solely in-frame clones and lacks some. The data hold around 130,000 clones, with about nine tenths observed a single time. Material: peripheral blood. These receptors were obtained from a man between 35 and 55 years old with acute or convalescent COVID-19.

The V call is TRBV11-3, the J call TRBJ2-3, with no clear D. Germline V CDR1 and CDR2: SGHNT, YENEEA. The CDR3 has 13 residues. The ends were cut back, 5 bases at V and 2 bases at J, with 8 bases in the middle. The CDR3 DNA reads TGTGCCAGCAGCGTCCGGTCCACAGATACGCAGTATTTT. As protein: CASSVRSTDTQYF. Based on the CDR3 plus reference TRBV11-3 and TRBJ2-3, the full variable domain is EAGVVQSPRYKIIEKKQPVAFWCNPISGHNTLYWYLQNLGQGPELLIRYENEEAVDDSQLPKDRFSAERLKGVDSTLKIQPAELGDSAVYLCASSVRSTDTQYFGPGTRLTVL.

The CDR3 DNA is TGTGCCAGTAGCACACAGGGGGTTGAGGAGACCCAGTACTTC. This sequence encodes CASSTQGVEETQYF. The chain couples TRBV19 to TRBJ2-5; 8 nucleotides line up with TRBD1. Germline CDR1 and CDR2: LNHDA and SQIVND (reference sequence). The CDR3 covers 14 residues. With 6 bases clipped from V and 5 bases from J, the junction kept 8 bases outside the gene matches.

The V gene is TRBV29-1, the J gene TRBJ2-2; TRBD2 is a possible D gene (6 bases). CDR1 SQVTM and CDR2 ANQGSEA come from the germline V gene. The ends were cut back, 4 bases at V and 0 bases at J, with 9 bases in the middle. This CDR3 region has 14 residues. The CDR3 coding sequence is TGCAGCGTTGTGGGACTCGCGAACACCGGGGAGCTGTTTTTT. It is translated as CSVVGLANTGELFF.

The chain has TRBV7-8 and TRBJ2-7; 7 bases are a match to TRBD2. V dropped 1 base and J dropped 4; count of bases not matched to a gene: 4. Germline CDR1 reads SGHVS; CDR2 reads FQNEAQ. This CDR3 region has 14 residues. The CDR3: CASSLEASGYEQYF. CDR3 in DNA: TGTGCCAGCAGCTTAGAAGCTAGCGGATACGAGCAGTACTTC.

This chain uses TRBV9 with TRBJ2-6; D is undetermined. CDR1 and CDR2 from the germline V gene are SGDLS and YYNGEE. The CDR3 totals 12 residues. Trimming took off 0 bases at V and 9 bases at J, with 4 bases between the two ends. The CDR3 spells CASSVADNVLTF. CDR3 DNA: TGTGCCAGCAGCGTAGCAGACAACGTCCTGACTTTC.

The chain joins TRBV27 to TRBJ1-1; 8 positions agree with TRBD1. The V and J ends lost 5 bases and 7 bases, in that order; junction bases with no gene match: 9. Germline-derived CDR1 and CDR2 are MNHEY and SMNVEV (reference sequence). The CDR3 spans 14 residues. The CDR3 is CASSVSRGLGEAFF. The DNA of the CDR3 is TGTGCCAGCAGTGTAAGCAGGGGGCTGGGTGAAGCTTTCTTT.

This clone was detected only once. The chain uses TRBV6-5 and TRBJ2-2; 9 bases align to TRBD1. Germline V gene sequence: CDR1 MNHEY, CDR2 SVGAGI. J was trimmed by 5 bases and V by 6 bases; bases with no gene match: 4. This CDR3 is 14 amino acids long. In DNA, the CDR3 is TGTGCCAGCAGGGGACAGGGTAGGACCGGGGAGCTGTTTTTT. It yields the protein CASRGQGRTGELFF.

The chain employs TRBV14 and TRBJ2-5, with a possible D match to TRBD1 (6 bases). The V end lost 5 bases, the J end lost 5 bases, and 15 bases lay between the germline ends. There are 14 residues in the CDR3. In germline, CDR1 is SGHDN, CDR2 FVKESK. The CDR3 bases are TGTGCCAGCAGCATTAACCACCAGGGGGAGACCCAGTACTTC. This encodes CASSINHQGETQYF.

The chain links TRBV7-8 to TRBJ2-7; TRBD2 agrees at 12 bases. This CDR3 has 16 amino acids. The germline V gene has CDR1 SGHVS and CDR2 FQNEAQ. With 5 bases clipped from V and 6 bases from J, the junction kept 11 bases outside the gene matches. The DNA of the CDR3 is TGTGCCAGCAGCGGGCAATGGACTAGCGGGAATCGCGAGCAGTACTTC. As protein: CASSGQWTSGNREQYF.

The chain is built from TRBV19 and TRBJ2-4, with D perhaps matching TRBD2 (6 bases). The CDR3 has 16 residues. V shed 8 bases and J shed 0 bases, with 17 bases lying between them. Germline CDR1 LNHDA, CDR2 SQIVND (reference sequence). CDR3: CASSISGVGAKNIQYF. The DNA for the CDR3 is TGTGCCAGTTCCATATCGGGGGTGGGAGCCAAAAACATTCAGTACTTC.

This rearrangement joins TRBV9 to TRBJ1-2, with 9 bases that match TRBD1. CDR1 and CDR2 (germline): SGDLS, YYNGEE. The CDR3 contains 14 residues. The V gene end was trimmed by 3 bases and the J gene end by 6 bases; junction bases not matched to a gene: 6. The CDR3 is CASSEPGQGHGYTF. Written as DNA, the CDR3 is TGTGCCAGCAGCGAACCGGGACAGGGACATGGCTACACCTTC.

The chain recombines TRBV19 with TRBJ1-4; 7 positions agree with TRBD1. Germline CDR1 LNHDA, CDR2 SQIVND (reference sequence). The junction had 4 bases not matched to a gene; V was cut back by 7 bases and J by 5 bases. The CDR3 totals 13 residues. The CDR3: CASIGQANEKLFF. CDR3 sequence (DNA): TGTGCCAGTATAGGACAGGCGAATGAAAAACTGTTTTTT. The whole variable domain, filled in from reference TRBV19 and TRBJ1-4, reads DGGITQSPKYLFRKEGQNVTLSCEQNLNHDAMYWYRQDPGQGLRLIYYSQIVNDFQKGDIAEGYSVSREKKESFPLTVTSAQKNPTAFYLCASIGQANEKLFFGSGTQLSVL.

For the CDR3, the DNA is TGTGCCAGCAGTGAAGCGTCGGGACAGGACCTCTATGGCTACACCTTC. Translating it yields CASSEASGQDLYGYTF. The chain is built from TRBV6-1 and TRBJ1-2; TRBD1 aligns across 8 bases. With V trimmed by 0 bases and J by 4 bases, 7 bases remained unmatched. The CDR3 totals 16 residues. The V gene's germline CDR1 is MNHNS and CDR2 SASEGT.

The CDR3 reads CASSSYRTSGSNEQFF. CDR3 nucleotide sequence: TGTGCCAGTAGTTCGTACCGGACTAGCGGGAGCAATGAGCAGTTCTTC. V and J are TRBV19 and TRBJ2-1; 13 nucleotides align to TRBD2. In germline, CDR1 is LNHDA, CDR2 SQIVND (reference sequence). This CDR3 comprises 16 residues. J gave up 6 bases and V 5 bases, and 7 bases lay outside the gene matches.

V gene TRBV6-4 combines with J gene TRBJ1-6, with D perhaps TRBD1 (5 bases). Deletions cut 5 bases from V and 9 bases from J, with 14 bases between. Germline-derived CDR1 and CDR2 are MRHNA and SNTAGT. This CDR3 is built from 14 residues. In nucleotides, the CDR3 is TGTGCCAGCAGTCCGACATTTCAGGGTTCACCCCTCCACTTT. The encoded protein is CASSPTFQGSPLHF.

V gene TRBV30 combines with J gene TRBJ1-6; no clear D gene. Germline V lookup: CDR1 GTSNPN, CDR2 SVGIG (reference sequence). The CDR3 is 14 amino acids. V dropped 4 bases and J dropped 1 base, with 8 bases sitting between them. For the CDR3, the DNA is TGTGCCTGGAAGGTGACTTCCTATAATTCACCCCTCCACTTT. Its protein is CAWKVTSYNSPLHF.

The chain carries TRBV12-3 or TRBV12-4 and TRBJ1-2; a weak D match, TRBD1 (6 bases). The CDR3 totals 13 residues. V shed 6 bases and J shed 1 base, with 9 bases lying between them. CDR3 coding DNA: TGTGCCAGCAGCCCAGGGGTTAACTATGGCTACACCTTC. Protein product: CASSPGVNYGYTF.

The CDR3 reads CAWSVVGLTATNEKLFF. The CDR3 DNA follows: TGTGCCTGGAGTGTAGTCGGTTTGACAGCAACTAATGAAAAACTGTTTTTT. The chain joins TRBV30 to TRBJ1-4; a weak D match, TRBD1 (5 bases). The CDR3 is 17 residues long. Germline CDR1 and CDR2: GTSNPN and SVGIG (reference sequence). V lost 0 bases to trimming and J lost 0 bases, with 14 bases between them.

The chain couples TRBV30 to TRBJ1-2, with D perhaps matching TRBD1 (6 bases). V shed 1 base and J shed 5 bases, with 11 bases lying between them. Germline V gene lookup returns CDR1 GTSNPN and CDR2 SVGIG (reference sequence). This CDR3 is 13 amino acids long. The CDR3 loop reads CAWSEQGGYGYTF. The CDR3 DNA follows: TGTGCCTGGAGTGAACAGGGAGGGTATGGCTACACCTTC.

J is TRBJ2-7 and V is TRBV5-1; 9 bases match TRBD2. V lost 4 bases to trimming and J lost 2 bases; unmatched junction nucleotides: 13. The germline gives CDR1 SGHRS, CDR2 YFSETQ. This CDR3 spans 17 amino acids. CDR3 in DNA: TGCGCCAGCAGCCCCCGTAGGGGAGCGGGAGGCGCCTACGAGCAGTACTTC. This encodes CASSPRRGAGGAYEQYF. Supplemented by reference TRBV5-1 and TRBJ2-7, the full variable domain reads KAGVTQTPRYLIKTRGQQVTLSCSPISGHRSVSWYQQTPGQGLQFLFEYFSETQRNKGNFPGRFSGRQFSNSRSEMNVSTLELGDSALYLCASSPRRGAGGAYEQYFGPGTRLTVT.

The V call is TRBV9, the J call TRBJ1-1; possible D gene TRBD1, 5 bases. Trimming took off 3 bases at V and 0 bases at J, with 9 bases between the two ends. Germline V CDR1 and CDR2: SGDLS, YYNGEE. The CDR3 length is 14 residues. CDR3 bases: TGTGCCAGCAGCGCAGGGAACCTGAACACTGAAGCTTTCTTT. Amino acids: CASSAGNLNTEAFF.

This chain joins TRBV5-4 and TRBJ1-1; 9 bases are a match to TRBD1. CDR1 SGHNT and CDR2 YYREEE come from the germline V gene (reference sequence). J was trimmed by 11 bases and V by 2 bases; bases with no gene match: 10. This CDR3 has 14 amino acids. DNA of the CDR3: TGTGCCAGCAGCTTCGTTGGACAGGGGCCCGGGGCTTTCTTT. Protein product: CASSFVGQGPGAFF.

The chain uses TRBV12-5 and TRBJ1-6, with a possible D match to TRBD1 (5 bases). The CDR3 is 16 amino acids. CDR1 LGHNT and CDR2 FRNRAP come from the germline V gene. V was pared by 0 bases and J by 14 bases, with 20 bases between. This CDR3 is CASGLVPGRGSGSLHF. The CDR3 DNA reads as TGTGCTAGTGGTTTGGTACCAGGGAGGGGCAGCGGGTCCCTCCACTTT.